The 7 T cell receptor beta chains listed next were all sequenced from one sample in a study of T cells in localized non-small cell lung cancer. The table came from immunoSEQ multiplex PCR; TCRdb's copy has only in-frame clones and leaves some out. The sample includes tens of thousands of clones, 78% of them seen just once. Sequenced material: peripheral blood, taken before any cancer treatment. Source of these receptors: a male donor at least 60 years old with stage II squamous cell lung carcinoma.

This chain connects TRBV18 to TRBJ2-3, with D possibly being TRBD2 (5 bases). In germline, CDR1 is KGHSH, CDR2 LQKENI. Trimming took off 6 bases at V and 6 bases at J, with 7 bases between the two ends. CDR3 length equals 11 residues. The CDR3 nucleotides read TGTGCCAGCTCGGACTCTGATACGCAGTATTTT. This encodes CASSDSDTQYF.

The chain links TRBV20-1 to TRBJ1-4; D not certain. V lost 4 bases and J 8 bases, leaving 8 bases between the germline ends. The CDR3 runs 11 residues. From germline, CDR1 is DFQATT and CDR2 SNEGSKA (reference sequence). The CDR3 bases are TGCAGTGCTATTCAGGCCGAAAAACTGTTTTTT. It codes for CSAIQAEKLFF.

V and J are TRBV30 and TRBJ1-2; D call uncertain. Per germline, CDR1 GTSNPN and CDR2 SVGIG (reference sequence). The CDR3 runs 14 residues. The ends were cut back, 2 bases at V and 8 bases at J, with 18 bases in the middle. For the CDR3, the DNA is TGTGCCTGGAGTCCTACCGTCTCTACCCGAGGCTACACCTTC. Amino acids: CAWSPTVSTRGYTF.

The V call is TRBV6-1, the J call TRBJ2-7, with TRBD2 as a possible D gene (6 bases). CDR3 size: 13 residues. Trimming removed 7 bases from V and 1 base from J, with 11 bases in between. The germline V gene has CDR1 MNHNS and CDR2 SASEGT. The CDR3 sequence is CASTLGGSYEQYF. Written as DNA, the CDR3 is TGTGCCAGCACGCTGGGGGGATCCTACGAGCAGTACTTC.

The V and J genes are TRBV7-3 and TRBJ1-1, with D unresolved. Deletions cut 2 bases from V and 2 bases from J, with 6 bases between. CDR1 SGHTA and CDR2 FQGTGA come from the germline V gene. This CDR3 is 13 amino acids long. The DNA of the CDR3 is TGTGCCAGCAGCTTATCGGGAAACACTGAAGCTTTCTTT. Translation gives CASSLSGNTEAFF. The full variable domain, in which reference TRBV7-3 and TRBJ1-1 provide the parts outside the CDR3, is GAGVSQTPSNKVTEKGKYVELRCDPISGHTALYWYRQSLGQGPEFLIYFQGTGAADDSGLPNDRFFAVRPEGSVSTLKIQRTERGDSAVYLCASSLSGNTEAFFGQGTRLTVV.

The CDR3 region is CASRGQSNEKLFF. The CDR3 nucleotides are TGTGCCAGCAGGGGACAGAGTAATGAAAAACTGTTTTTT. The chain couples TRBV2 to TRBJ1-4; 7 bases fit TRBD1. This CDR3 is 13 amino acids long. The J segment lost 4 bases and the V segment lost 6 bases, leaving 2 bases of the junction unmatched. CDR1 is SNHLY, CDR2 FYNNEI, per germline.

The rearrangement links TRBV5-1 to TRBJ2-2, with D unclear. V was pared by 4 bases and J by 0 bases, with 13 bases between. Germline CDR1 and CDR2: SGHRS and YFSETQ. CDR3 length: 16 amino acids. The CDR3 coding sequence is TGCGCCAGCAGCGAAGGACGCTATTCGAACACCGGGGAGCTGTTTTTT. Protein sequence: CASSEGRYSNTGELFF.